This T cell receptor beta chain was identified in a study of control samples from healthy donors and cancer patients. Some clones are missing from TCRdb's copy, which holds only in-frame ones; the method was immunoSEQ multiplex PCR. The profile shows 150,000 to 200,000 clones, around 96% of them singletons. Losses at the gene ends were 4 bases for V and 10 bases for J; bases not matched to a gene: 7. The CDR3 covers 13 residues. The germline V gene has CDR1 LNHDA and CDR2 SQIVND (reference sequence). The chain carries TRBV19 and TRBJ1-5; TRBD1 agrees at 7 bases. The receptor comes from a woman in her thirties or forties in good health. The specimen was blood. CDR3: CASSTGTATPQHF. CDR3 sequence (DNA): TGTGCCAGTAGTACCGGGACAGCCACCCCCCAGCATTTT.